The present entry profiles one T cell receptor (beta chain) with its context. Its antigen is unknown. This record comes from a study of shared clonotypes between healthy human individuals. Overall study: The cohort had two women and three men, ages 18 to 49. Study-level points and caveats: Clonotypes not shared had lower generation probabilities than those common to all four donors.

TCRdb's table, derived via immunoSEQ multiplex PCR, lists solely in-frame clones and lacks some. The sample lists around 700,000 clones, about three quarters occurring once. Donors included only healthy HIV-negative adults lacking recent acute infections or vaccinations. With 5 bases clipped from V and 15 bases from J, the junction kept 9 bases outside the gene matches. The CDR3 has 13 residues. CDR1 is MNHEY, CDR2 SMNVEV, per germline (reference sequence). This sequence was found in a woman in her 30s in good health. The gene calls are TRBV27 and TRBJ2-1, with 11 bases matching TRBD2. The specimen sequenced was memory CD4+ T cells sorted from blood. Subset reported: CD45RA-negative fraction. The CDR3, as DNA: TGTGCCAGCAGTCCCGAAACCGGGACTAGCGGGTTCTTC. Translating gives CASSPETGTSGFF.